The 17 T cell receptor beta chains listed next were all sequenced from one sample in a study of blood T cell repertoires in COVID-19 (TCRdb year 2020). The library was produced with the immunoSEQ multiplex PCR assay. As stored in TCRdb, this immuneACCESS dataset retains in-frame rearrangements with V and J assigned. A fraction of the clones does not appear; measured against another copy, unresolved V genes explain less than half of the discrepancy, and the remainder lacks a known reason. The sample table lists some 120,000 clones, around 83% of them with a count of one. The ten largest clonotypes hold over 5% of the sample. Sequenced sample: peripheral blood. Receptors were obtained from a man older than 75 with active or convalescent COVID-19.

This clone was seen only once. J is TRBJ2-3 and V is TRBV4-3, with 11 bases matching TRBD2. CDR1 and CDR2 (germline): LGHNA, YSLEER. CDR3 length: 18 residues. V was pared by 4 bases and J by 1 base, with 10 bases of the junction left unmatched. For the CDR3, the DNA is TGCGCCAGCAGCCTCGGGATAGCGGGGGGGCGTGGCACAGATACGCAGTATTTT. Protein: CASSLGIAGGRGTDTQYF.

This chain joins TRBV7-6 and TRBJ2-3; TRBD2 matches 9 bases. The CDR3 runs 21 residues. The V and J ends lost 3 bases and 6 bases, in that order; junction bases with no gene match: 25. CDR1 and CDR2 (germline): SGHVS, FNYEAQ. The CDR3, as DNA: TGTGCCAGCAGCTTTCCCCTCACAAAGGGTCAATCTAGCGGGGACCTGGATACGCAGTATTTT. Translated, it gives CASSFPLTKGQSSGDLDTQYF.

The chain combines TRBV28 with TRBJ2-1; 14 nucleotides match TRBD2. Germline V gives CDR1 MDHEN, CDR2 SYDVKM. The length of the CDR3 is 14 residues. V dropped 5 bases and J dropped 10; count of bases not matched to a gene: 4. The DNA for the CDR3 is TGTGCCAGCAGTAGACTAGCGGGGGGGCTCGAGCAGTTCTTC. It encodes CASSRLAGGLEQFF. The full variable domain, with the rest looked up from reference TRBV28 and TRBJ2-1, is DVKVTQSSRYLVKRTGEKVFLECVQDMDHENMFWYRQDPGLGLRLIYFSYDVKMKEKGDIPEGYSVSREKKERFSLILESASTNQTSMYLCASSRLAGGLEQFFGPGTRLTVL.

The chain employs TRBV7-8 and TRBJ1-6; 8 bases are shared with TRBD1. The CDR3 sequence is 14 residues long. Germline CDR1 SGHVS, CDR2 FQNEAQ. V lost 5 bases and J lost 6; bases outside the gene matches: 3. The CDR3 DNA reads as TGTGCCAGCAGCCCGACAGGGGTTAATTCACCCCTCCACTTT. Translated: CASSPTGVNSPLHF.

This chain links TRBV7-2 with TRBJ2-1; TRBD2 matches 7 bases. Trimming at V came to 1 base and at J to 4 bases, leaving 1 base not matched to a gene. Germline V gene sequence: CDR1 SGHTA, CDR2 FQGNSA. CDR3 length: 14 amino acids. In DNA, the CDR3 is TGTGCCAGCAGCTTAGACGGGGGGTACAATGAGCAGTTCTTC. Amino acid sequence: CASSLDGGYNEQFF.

The V call is TRBV7-8, the J call TRBJ2-1; 8 bases agree with TRBD2. This CDR3 spans 17 amino acids. Germline assignment: CDR1 SGHVS and CDR2 FQNEAQ. V lost 1 base to trimming and J lost 1 base; unmatched junction nucleotides: 6. The CDR3, as DNA: TGTGCCAGCAGCTTAGTCATGGTAGCGGGGTCCTACAATGAGCAGTTCTTC. Its protein is CASSLVMVAGSYNEQFF.

This chain connects TRBV29-1 to TRBJ1-1; TRBD1 agrees at 9 bases. V was pared by 7 bases and J by 2 bases, with 5 bases of the junction left unmatched. Germline V gives CDR1 SQVTM, CDR2 ANQGSEA. CDR3 length: 13 residues. The CDR3 is CSADRGRNTEAFF. The DNA for the CDR3 is TGCAGCGCGGACAGGGGCCGAAACACTGAAGCTTTCTTT.

This clone was counted a few times. Other DNA sequences of this sample code for an identical CDR3. The V gene is TRBV18, the J gene TRBJ1-4; 9 bases are shared with TRBD1. V shed 3 bases, J shed 6 bases, and the junction held 5 bases outside the gene matches. The length of the CDR3 is 15 residues. Germline V gene sequence: CDR1 KGHSH, CDR2 LQKENI. The DNA of the CDR3 is TGTGCCAGCTCACCGGACAGGGGTGCTTATGAAAAACTGTTTTTT. Translating it yields CASSPDRGAYEKLFF.

The chain employs TRBV29-1 and TRBJ1-4; a weak D match, TRBD1 (6 bases). The CDR3 is made up of 13 amino acids. Germline V CDR1 and CDR2: SQVTM, ANQGSEA. Deletions cut 7 bases from V and 6 bases from J, with 15 bases between. The CDR3 reads CSAFRGNDEKLFF. Here the CDR3 DNA reads TGCAGCGCATTCAGGGGAAACGATGAAAAACTGTTTTTT.

This clone was counted a few times. This rearrangement joins TRBV19 to TRBJ2-7; TRBD2 is a possible D gene (7 bases). This CDR3 spans 14 amino acids. Deletions cut 4 bases from V and 2 bases from J, with 12 bases between. Per germline, CDR1 LNHDA and CDR2 SQIVND (reference sequence). CDR3 residues: CASSKSGGPYEQYF. The CDR3 coding sequence is TGTGCCAGTAGTAAGTCCGGGGGGCCCTACGAGCAGTACTTC. Filled out from reference TRBV19 and TRBJ2-7, the complete variable domain reads DGGITQSPKYLFRKEGQNVTLSCEQNLNHDAMYWYRQDPGQGLRLIYYSQIVNDFQKGDIAEGYSVSREKKESFPLTVTSAQKNPTAFYLCASSKSGGPYEQYFGPGTRLTVT.

This clone was counted a few times. The rearrangement joins TRBV7-9 to TRBJ2-7, with D unclear. This CDR3 spans 12 amino acids. Germline lookup yields CDR1 SEHNR and CDR2 FQNEAQ (reference sequence). Deletions cut 6 bases from V and 3 bases from J, with 9 bases between. CDR3: CASSYNYYEQYF. CDR3 nucleotide sequence: TGTGCCAGCAGTTACAACTACTACGAGCAGTACTTC.

CDR3 in DNA: TGCGCCAGCACCCTTACTAGCGGGGGGGCCGGCACAGATACGCAGTATTTT. Translated: CASTLTSGGAGTDTQYF. The chain couples TRBV10-2 to TRBJ2-3; 13 bases line up with TRBD2. This CDR3 region has 17 residues. After removal of 7 bases from V and 1 base from J, the junction contained 8 bases not matched to a gene. The germline V gene has CDR1 WSHSY and CDR2 SAAADI.

V usage is TRBV19 and J usage is TRBJ1-5; maybe TRBD1 (6 bases). V was cut by 4 bases and J by 1 base, with 14 bases left in between. The germline CDR1 and CDR2 sequences are LNHDA and SQIVND (reference sequence). This CDR3 spans 16 amino acids. CDR3 DNA: TGTGCCAGTAGTACAACAGGGTGGGGCAGCAATCAGCCCCAGCATTTT. Amino acid sequence: CASSTTGWGSNQPQHF.

This clone was detected only once. The chain joins TRBV4-1 to TRBJ1-1; D remains unclear. Trimming cost V 1 base and J 5 bases, with 11 bases left between them. The CDR3 consists of 14 residues. CDR1 MGHRA and CDR2 YSYEKL come from the germline V gene. The CDR3 DNA sequence: TGCGCCAGCAGCCAAGTTTCAGGTGGGACTGAAGCTTTCTTT. Its protein is CASSQVSGGTEAFF.

The J gene is TRBJ1-3, the V gene TRBV13; D remains unclear. This CDR3 region has 16 residues. The V gene's germline CDR1 is PRHDT and CDR2 FYEKMQ (reference sequence). The germline V and J ends were trimmed by 2 bases and 4 bases, with 15 bases remaining between them. CDR3 amino acids: CASSLWQVMSGNTIYF. CDR3 bases: TGTGCCAGCAGCTTATGGCAGGTTATGTCGGGAAACACCATATATTTT.

This chain joins TRBV7-6 and TRBJ2-3; 13 nucleotides line up with TRBD2. V lost 7 bases to trimming and J lost 3 bases; unmatched junction nucleotides: 7. Germline V gene data show CDR1 as SGHVS and CDR2 as FNYEAQ. This CDR3 contains 16 residues. The CDR3 sequence is CASTLTSGGTTDTQYF. CDR3 in DNA: TGTGCCAGCACCTTGACTAGCGGGGGGACGACAGATACGCAGTATTTT.

This clone appeared a single time. The V gene is TRBV5-4, the J gene TRBJ2-1, with no clear D. This CDR3 comprises 17 residues. Trimming shortened V by 1 base and J by 0 bases, and 14 bases separated the two germline ends. Looked up from germline, CDR1 is SGHNT and CDR2 is YYREEE (reference sequence). The CDR3 loop reads CASSLRQNSFSYNEQFF. DNA of the CDR3: TGTGCCAGCAGCTTGCGCCAGAACAGTTTCTCCTACAATGAGCAGTTCTTC.